This T cell receptor beta chain comes out of a study of blood T cell repertoires in COVID-19. Study as a whole: Spain, Italy and the United States supplied samples that represented acute and convalescent COVID-19. PBMCs, B-cell-depleted T cells, or T cells provided the cDNA or gDNA that made up the material.

Losses at the gene ends were 2 bases for V and 1 base for J; bases not matched to a gene: 5. This CDR3 has 17 amino acids. Germline V CDR1 and CDR2: LGHDT, YNNKEL (reference sequence). Per the original data handling: Reference gene primers were amplified, and this amplification served to estimate nucleated cell counts. Only in-frame clones appear in the TCRdb table, and some are missing; sequencing was by immunoSEQ multiplex PCR. V and J calls and clone size are copied from that table; D and trimming were computed from the DNA. The sample yields 100,000 or so clones, 85% to 95% seen once. The chain is built from TRBV3-1 (or the pseudogene TRBV3-2) and TRBJ1-5; 10 nucleotides agree with TRBD1. This receptor was identified in a woman aged 60-70 years with active COVID-19. The material sequenced was peripheral blood. The CDR3 DNA reads as TGTGCCAGCAGCCAAACGACAGGGGGCACCAGCAATCAGCCCCAGCATTTT. As protein: CASSQTTGGTSNQPQHF.